The subject of this entry is one T cell receptor beta chain. Its antigen is still unknown. The data belong to a study of graft-versus-host responses after intestinal transplantation. Across the study: Isolated intestinal, liver-intestinal, or multivisceral transplants had been given to the recipients. Recipients uniformly received anti-thymocyte globulin induction, followed by tacrolimus and steroids for 2 to 4 years.

Profiled with immunoSEQ multiplex PCR; TCRdb holds only in-frame clones, not every one. The sample has more than 20,000 clones; approximately 87% are singletons. CDR3 length equals 15 residues. CDR1 and CDR2 from the germline V gene are MGHDK and SYGVNS. Trimming pared 2 bases from V and 7 bases from J, leaving 17 bases between. Study-wide findings and caveats: GvH clones detected in recipient marrow included some appearing first in ileum or blood.

The starting material was PBMCs, obtained almost 29 days after intestinal transplant. The V and J genes are TRBV25-1 and TRBJ1-2, with a possible D match to TRBD1 (5 bases). The clonotype was recovered from a human patient who received an intestinal transplant, so some T cells may come from the graft donor. This chain's CDR3 is CASSEHIPGSGGYTF. CDR3 nucleotides: TGTGCCAGCAGTGAACACATACCAGGGTCAGGTGGCTACACCTTC.